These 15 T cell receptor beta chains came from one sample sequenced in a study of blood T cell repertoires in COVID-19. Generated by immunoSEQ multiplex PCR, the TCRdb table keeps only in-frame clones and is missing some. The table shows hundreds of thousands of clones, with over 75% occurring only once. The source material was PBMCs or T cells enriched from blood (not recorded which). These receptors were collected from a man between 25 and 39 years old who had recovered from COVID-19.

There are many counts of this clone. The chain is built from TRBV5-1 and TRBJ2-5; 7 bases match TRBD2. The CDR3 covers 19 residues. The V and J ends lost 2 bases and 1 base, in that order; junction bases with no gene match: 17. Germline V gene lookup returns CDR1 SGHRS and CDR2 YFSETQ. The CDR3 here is CASSFTPFQRGGGQETQYF. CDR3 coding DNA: TGCGCCAGCAGCTTCACCCCCTTCCAGAGGGGCGGGGGCCAAGAGACCCAGTACTTC.

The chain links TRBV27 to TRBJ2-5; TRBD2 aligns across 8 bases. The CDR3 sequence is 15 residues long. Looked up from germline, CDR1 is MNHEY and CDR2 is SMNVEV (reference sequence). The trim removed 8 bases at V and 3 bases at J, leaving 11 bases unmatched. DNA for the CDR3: TGTGCCAGCTGGTCGCGCGGGGGGTTAAAAGAGACCCAGTACTTC. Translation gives CASWSRGGLKETQYF.

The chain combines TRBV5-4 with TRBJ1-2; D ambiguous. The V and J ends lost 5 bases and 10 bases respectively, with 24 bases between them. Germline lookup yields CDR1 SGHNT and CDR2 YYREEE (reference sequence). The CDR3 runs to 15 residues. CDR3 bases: TGTGCCAGCAGGTCAGGAGGCCGGACTCCAGGAACCTACACCTTC. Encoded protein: CASRSGGRTPGTYTF.

This CDR3 is CASSLGTSPDTQYF. For the CDR3, the DNA is TGTGCCAGCAGCTTAGGGACTAGCCCAGATACGCAGTATTTT. The rearrangement uses TRBV7-6 and TRBJ2-3, with 8 bases identical to TRBD2. V was pared by 1 base and J by 4 bases, with 1 base of the junction left unmatched. The CDR3 is 14 residues long. CDR1 is SGHVS, CDR2 FNYEAQ, per germline.

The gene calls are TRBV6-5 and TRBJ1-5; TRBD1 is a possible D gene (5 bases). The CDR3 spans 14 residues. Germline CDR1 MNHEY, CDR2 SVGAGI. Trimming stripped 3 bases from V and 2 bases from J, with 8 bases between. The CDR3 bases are TGTGCCAGCAGTTATAGGGGCGGCAATCAGCCCCAGCATTTT. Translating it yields CASSYRGGNQPQHF.

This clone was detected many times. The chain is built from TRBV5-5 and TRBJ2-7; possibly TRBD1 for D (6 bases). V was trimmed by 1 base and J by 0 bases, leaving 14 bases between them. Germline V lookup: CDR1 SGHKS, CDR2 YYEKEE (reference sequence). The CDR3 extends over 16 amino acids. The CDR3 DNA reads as TGTGCCAGCAGCTTGCGCTTGAGGGACATCTCCTACGAGCAGTACTTC. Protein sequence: CASSLRLRDISYEQYF.

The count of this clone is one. CDR3 DNA sequence: TGTGCCAGCAGCCGAGGGAGCGGGTATGGCTACACCTTC. As protein: CASSRGSGYGYTF. The chain carries TRBV5-8 and TRBJ1-2; D gene ambiguous. The ends were cut back, 4 bases at V and 5 bases at J, with 12 bases in the middle. Germline lookup yields CDR1 SGHTS and CDR2 YDEGEE. The CDR3 has 13 residues.

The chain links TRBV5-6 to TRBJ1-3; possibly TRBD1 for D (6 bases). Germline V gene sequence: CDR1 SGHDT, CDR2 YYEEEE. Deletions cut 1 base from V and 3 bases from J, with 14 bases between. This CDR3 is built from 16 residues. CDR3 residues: CASSLPGGPSGNTIYF. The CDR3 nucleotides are TGTGCCAGCAGCTTGCCCGGGGGGCCTAGTGGAAACACCATATATTTT.

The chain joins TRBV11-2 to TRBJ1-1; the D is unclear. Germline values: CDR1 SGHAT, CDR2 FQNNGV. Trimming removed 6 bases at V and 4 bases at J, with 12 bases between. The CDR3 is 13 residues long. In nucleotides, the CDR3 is TGTGCCAGCAGTTTCGAGGGAAGCACTGAAGCTTTCTTT. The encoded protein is CASSFEGSTEAFF.

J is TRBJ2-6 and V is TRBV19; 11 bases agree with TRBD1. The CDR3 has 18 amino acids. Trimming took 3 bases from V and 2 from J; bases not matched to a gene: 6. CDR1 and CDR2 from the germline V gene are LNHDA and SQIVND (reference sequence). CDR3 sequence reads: CASSIGTGGRTGANVLTF. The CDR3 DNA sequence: TGTGCCAGTAGTATTGGGACAGGGGGTAGGACTGGGGCCAACGTCCTGACTTTC.

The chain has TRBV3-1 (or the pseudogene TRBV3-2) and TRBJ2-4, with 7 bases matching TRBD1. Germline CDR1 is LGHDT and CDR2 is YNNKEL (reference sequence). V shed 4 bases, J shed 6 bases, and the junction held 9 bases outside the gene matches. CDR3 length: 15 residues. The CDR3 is CASSPMTGIGNIQYF. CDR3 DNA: TGTGCCAGCAGCCCGATGACAGGGATCGGAAACATTCAGTACTTC.

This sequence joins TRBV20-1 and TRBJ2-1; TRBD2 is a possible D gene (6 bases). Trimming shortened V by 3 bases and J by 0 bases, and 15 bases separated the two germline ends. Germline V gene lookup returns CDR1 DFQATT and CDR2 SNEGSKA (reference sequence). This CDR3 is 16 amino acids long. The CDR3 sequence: CSASQPSAYSYNEQFF. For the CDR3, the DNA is TGCAGTGCTAGTCAACCTAGCGCCTACTCCTACAATGAGCAGTTCTTC.

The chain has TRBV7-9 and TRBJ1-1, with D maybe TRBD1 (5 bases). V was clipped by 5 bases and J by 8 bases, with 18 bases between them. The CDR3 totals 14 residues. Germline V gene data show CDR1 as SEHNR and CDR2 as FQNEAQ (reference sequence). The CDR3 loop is CASSPPTGVPEAFF. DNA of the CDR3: TGTGCCAGCAGCCCCCCGACGGGGGTCCCAGAAGCTTTCTTT.

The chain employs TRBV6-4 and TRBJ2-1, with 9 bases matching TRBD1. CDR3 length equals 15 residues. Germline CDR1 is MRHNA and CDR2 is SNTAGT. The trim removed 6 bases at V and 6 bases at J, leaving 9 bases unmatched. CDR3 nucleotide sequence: TGTGCCAGCAGCATGGCGGGACAGGGCCTCAATGAGCAGTTCTTC. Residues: CASSMAGQGLNEQFF.

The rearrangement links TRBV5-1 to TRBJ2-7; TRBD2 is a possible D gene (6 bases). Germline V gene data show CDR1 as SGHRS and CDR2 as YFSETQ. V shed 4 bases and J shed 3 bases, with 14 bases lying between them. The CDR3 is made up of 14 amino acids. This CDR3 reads CASSAGLGGYEQYF. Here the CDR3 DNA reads TGCGCCAGCAGCGCAGGACTGGGGGGCTACGAGCAGTACTTC.